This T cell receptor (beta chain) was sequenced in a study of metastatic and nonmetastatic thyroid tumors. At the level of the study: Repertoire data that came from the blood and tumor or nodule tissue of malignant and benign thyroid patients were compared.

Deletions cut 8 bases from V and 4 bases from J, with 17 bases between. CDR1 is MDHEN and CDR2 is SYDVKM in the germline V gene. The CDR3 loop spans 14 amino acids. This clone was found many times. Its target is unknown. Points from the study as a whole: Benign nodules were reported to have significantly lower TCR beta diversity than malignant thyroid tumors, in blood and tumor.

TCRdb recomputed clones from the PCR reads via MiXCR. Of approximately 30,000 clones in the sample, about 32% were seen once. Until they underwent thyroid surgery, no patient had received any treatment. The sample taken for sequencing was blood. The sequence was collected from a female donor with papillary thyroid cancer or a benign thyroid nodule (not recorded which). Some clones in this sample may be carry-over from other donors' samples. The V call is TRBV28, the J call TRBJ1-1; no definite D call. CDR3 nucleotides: TGTGCCAGCCTATTCAGCCGGGTGGGCACTGAAGCTTTCTTT. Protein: CASLFSRVGTEAFF.